This section outlines one TCR beta chain sequence together with its context. Antigen: not known. Germline V gene sequence: CDR1 SNHLY, CDR2 FYNNEI. This CDR3 has 14 amino acids. The data originate from a study of cytomegalovirus exposure and HLA in healthy donors. Overall study findings and caveats: Later genetic work tied a missense DCLRE1C variant to beta-chain V and J trimming. There were several of the most significant clusters that appeared linked to common viral pathogens in a later analysis. HLA alleles were associated with fewer than 20,000 TCR beta sequences in a later analysis at 0.05 false discovery rate. Later analysis placed DRB1 highest and HLA-C lowest in TCR association rates, which differed by HLA locus.

The PCR used 60 Vbeta and 13 Jbeta primers. Profiling relied on immunoSEQ multiplex PCR, and the TCRdb table lists in-frame clones only, not all of them. The profile covers under 130,000 clones, with roughly 80% appearing a single time and 6.9% taken by the ten largest. The J gene is TRBJ2-5, the V gene TRBV2; TRBD2 aligns across 7 bases. Judging by the DNA end, TRBJ2-7 fits better; the J call may be wrong. The sequence was obtained from a man younger than 40 in good health and CMV-seropositive. Sample: PBMCs. The CDR3 nucleotides are TGTGCCAGCAGTGAGCAGGGAGGGTCCTACGAGCAGTACTTC. Translation: CASSEQGGSYEQYF.